The 20 T cell receptor beta chains given below trace back to one sample, sequenced in a study of cytomegalovirus exposure and HLA in healthy donors. The PCR used 60 Vbeta and 13 Jbeta primers. Sequencing used immunoSEQ multiplex PCR; TCRdb keeps in-frame clones, though not all of them. Among 130,000 or so clones listed, around 86% were seen once. Sample: PBMCs. The receptors were gathered from a woman in her fifties or sixties in good health and CMV-seropositive.

This chain joins TRBV7-3 and TRBJ2-1, with a weak D call TRBD1 (6 bases). Trimming took 5 bases from V and 1 from J, leaving 9 bases between them. Germline loops: CDR1 SGHTA, CDR2 FQGTGA. The CDR3 sequence is 14 residues long. CDR3 in amino acids: CASSLGGSYNEQFF. CDR3 nucleotides: TGTGCCAGCAGCCTAGGGGGATCCTACAATGAGCAGTTCTTC.

The rearrangement joins TRBV14 to TRBJ1-3; unclear D gene. V lost 2 bases and J lost 0, with 11 bases in between. The CDR3 length is 16 residues. Germline V CDR1 and CDR2: SGHDN, FVKESK. DNA for the CDR3: TGTGCCAGCAGCCAATACCTGCGGAACTCTGGAAACACCATATATTTT. Translating gives CASSQYLRNSGNTIYF. Full variable domain (remainder filled in from reference TRBV14 and TRBJ1-3): EAGVTQFPSHSVIEKGQTVTLRCDPISGHDNLYWYRRVMGKEIKFLLHFVKESKQDESGMPNNRFLAERTGGTYSTLKVQPAELEDSGVYFCASSQYLRNSGNTIYFGEGSWLTVV.

This clone was counted a few times. The rearrangement joins TRBV6-1 to TRBJ2-3; perhaps TRBD2 as D (6 bases). The CDR3 spans 15 residues. Germline-derived CDR1 and CDR2 are MNHNS and SASEGT. V lost 6 bases and J lost 0, with 13 bases in between. This CDR3 is CASRNSGASTDTQYF. In nucleotides, the CDR3 is TGTGCCAGCAGAAATAGCGGAGCTAGCACAGATACGCAGTATTTT.

This clone was detected a few times. This chain links TRBV7-2 with TRBJ2-1; 8 nucleotides align to TRBD1. Germline trimming cut 1 base from V and 9 bases from J; bases unmatched to any gene: 11. Germline CDR1 SGHTA, CDR2 FQGNSA. The CDR3 totals 16 residues. CDR3 sequence: CASSLGQGYASGEQFF. As DNA, the CDR3 is TGTGCCAGCAGCTTAGGACAGGGGTATGCGAGCGGTGAGCAGTTCTTC.

The chain is built from TRBV5-4 and TRBJ2-7, with 7 bases matching TRBD1. There are 14 residues in the CDR3. With V trimmed by 0 bases and J by 2 bases, 2 bases remained unmatched. Germline assignment: CDR1 SGHNT and CDR2 YYREEE (reference sequence). CDR3 DNA: TGTGCCAGCAGCTTGGGACAGGGTCCCTACGAGCAGTACTTC. Translating it yields CASSLGQGPYEQYF.

The chain has TRBV30 and TRBJ2-5; TRBD2 is a possible D gene (5 bases). Trimming stripped 3 bases from V and 5 bases from J, with 10 bases between. The germline gives CDR1 GTSNPN, CDR2 SVGIG (reference sequence). This CDR3 spans 12 amino acids. The CDR3: CAWSTWRETQYF. The CDR3 DNA is TGTGCCTGGAGCACGTGGAGGGAGACCCAGTACTTC.

As regards this clone: Its ends do not fully match the called genes, so a read error is possible. The chain is built from TRBV2 and TRBJ1-5; D might be TRBD1 (6 bases). The germline V gene encodes CDR1 SNHLY and CDR2 FYNNEI. CDR3 length: 13 amino acids. CDR3 DNA: TGTGCCAGCAGTGAAGCACCGACAGGCAGGATGCTATTT. It specifies CASSEAPTGRMLF.

The CDR3 DNA is TGTGCCACCAGCAGAGATGGAGATAGCAATCAGCCCCAGCATTTT. Protein: CATSRDGDSNQPQHF. V and J are TRBV15 and TRBJ1-5; no clear D gene. Trimming stripped 0 bases from V and 0 bases from J, with 6 bases between. Germline V gives CDR1 LNHNV, CDR2 YYDKDF (reference sequence). The CDR3 is 15 amino acids. Variable domain in full (rest from reference TRBV15 and TRBJ1-5): DAMVIQNPRYQVTQFGKPVTLSCSQTLNHNVMYWYQQKSSQAPKLLFHYYDKDFNNEADTPDNFQSRRPNTSFCFLDIRSPGLGDTAMYLCATSRDGDSNQPQHFGDGTRLSIL.

The chain recombines TRBV15 with TRBJ2-3, with TRBD2 matching over 9 bases. CDR1 LNHNV and CDR2 YYDKDF come from the germline V gene (reference sequence). Losses at the gene ends were 6 bases for V and 0 bases for J; bases not matched to a gene: 4. The CDR3 sequence is 15 residues long. Here the CDR3 reads CATRKRGASTDTQYF. CDR3 nucleotide sequence: TGTGCCACCAGAAAGCGGGGGGCTAGCACAGATACGCAGTATTTT.

The rearrangement joins TRBV29-1 to TRBJ1-2; TRBD1 agrees at 9 bases. Germline values: CDR1 SQVTM, CDR2 ANQGSEA. This CDR3 has 12 amino acids. The V segment lost 2 bases and the J segment 6 bases; nucleotides outside the gene matches: 1. CDR3 nucleotides: TGCAGCGTTGAAAGACAGGGGGATGGCTACACCTTC. It encodes CSVERQGDGYTF. The full variable domain, in which reference TRBV29-1 and TRBJ1-2 provide the parts outside the CDR3, is SAVISQKPSRDICQRGTSLTIQCQVDSQVTMMFWYRQQPGQSLTLIATANQGSEATYESGFVIDKFPISRPNLTFSTLTVSNMSPEDSSIYLCSVERQGDGYTFGSGTRLTVV.

The genes are TRBV29-1 and TRBJ2-1; D may be TRBD2 (6 bases). The germline V gene has CDR1 SQVTM and CDR2 ANQGSEA. The CDR3 has 13 amino acids. V gave up 3 bases and J gave up 9 bases, with 15 bases separating them. The CDR3 DNA reads TGCAGCGTTGAGGGGACTTCCGGCATTGAGCAGTTCTTC. This translates into CSVEGTSGIEQFF.

The chain is built from TRBV7-9 and TRBJ2-1; 13 nucleotides match TRBD2. Trimming removed 6 bases from V and 6 bases from J; junction bases left unmatched: 8. Germline V lookup: CDR1 SEHNR, CDR2 FQNEAQ (reference sequence). The CDR3 is 16 residues long. CDR3 region: CASSNGLAGVGNEQFF. CDR3 in DNA: TGTGCCAGCAGTAATGGACTAGCGGGGGTCGGCAATGAGCAGTTCTTC.

This clone came up a few times. The chain couples TRBV7-8 to TRBJ1-1, with TRBD1 identical over 7 bases. With V trimmed by 3 bases and J by 5 bases, 6 bases remained unmatched. CDR3 length: 14 residues. Germline-derived CDR1 and CDR2 are SGHVS and FQNEAQ. CDR3 bases: TGTGCCAGCAGCTTGGAGACAGGGTTAACTGAAGCTTTCTTT. Translating gives CASSLETGLTEAFF.

The chain employs TRBV30 and TRBJ1-4, with 8 positions matching TRBD1. This CDR3 is 17 amino acids long. Losses at the gene ends were 2 bases for V and 4 bases for J; bases not matched to a gene: 12. CDR1 and CDR2 (germline): GTSNPN, SVGIG (reference sequence). In DNA form, the CDR3 reads TGTGCCTGGAGTTCCTCCCCCGGGACAGGTTTTAATGAAAAACTGTTTTTT. Protein sequence: CAWSSSPGTGFNEKLFF.

The V and J genes are TRBV27 and TRBJ2-1; possible D gene TRBD1, 5 bases. This CDR3 is built from 14 residues. In germline, CDR1 is MNHEY, CDR2 SMNVEV (reference sequence). The V and J ends lost 3 bases and 4 bases respectively, with 10 bases between them. The CDR3 sequence is CASSFQQEYNEQFF. CDR3 DNA sequence: TGTGCCAGCAGTTTCCAACAGGAGTACAATGAGCAGTTCTTC.

The rearrangement joins TRBV6-1 to TRBJ2-7, with 7 bases lining up with TRBD1. Trimming cost V 7 bases and J 0 bases; bases outside gene matches: 3. The CDR3 totals 13 residues. Germline values: CDR1 MNHNS, CDR2 SASEGT. In DNA, the CDR3 is TGTGCCAGCAAAGGGACAGACTCCTACGAGCAGTACTTC. Translating it yields CASKGTDSYEQYF.

V and J are TRBV5-1 and TRBJ1-4; a weak D match, TRBD1 (6 bases). The ends were cut back, 2 bases at V and 8 bases at J, with 13 bases in the middle. From germline, CDR1 is SGHRS and CDR2 YFSETQ. The CDR3 runs to 14 residues. The CDR3 is CASSFSGVGEKLFF. The CDR3 bases are TGCGCCAGCAGCTTCTCAGGGGTTGGCGAAAAACTGTTTTTT.

V and J are TRBV19 and TRBJ2-7; tentative D call: TRBD2 (5 bases). The V and J ends lost 1 base and 4 bases respectively, with 11 bases between them. The CDR3 is made up of 14 amino acids. Germline loops: CDR1 LNHDA, CDR2 SQIVND (reference sequence). The CDR3 nucleotides read TGTGCCAGTAGTATAGCTAGCTCTGGGTACGAGCAGTACTTC. Translation gives CASSIASSGYEQYF.

This clone was detected a few times. Within the sample, other DNA sequences also encode this same CDR3. CDR3 protein: CASSLGTGAYNEQFF. CDR3 coding DNA: TGTGCCAGCAGCCTCGGGACAGGGGCCTACAATGAGCAGTTCTTC. This rearrangement joins TRBV11-2 to TRBJ2-1; 10 nucleotides agree with TRBD1. The CDR3 totals 15 residues. V lost 5 bases, J lost 2 bases, and 3 bases stayed unmatched. Germline assignment: CDR1 SGHAT and CDR2 FQNNGV.

This clone came up a few times. V gene TRBV18 combines with J gene TRBJ2-7; no clear D gene. In germline, CDR1 is KGHSH, CDR2 LQKENI. Between the trimmed V and J ends, which lost 1 base and 4 bases, there was a span of 8 bases. The CDR3 totals 13 residues. The CDR3 loop reads CASSPQRLYEQYF. CDR3 bases: TGTGCCAGCTCACCACAGAGGCTTTACGAGCAGTACTTC.